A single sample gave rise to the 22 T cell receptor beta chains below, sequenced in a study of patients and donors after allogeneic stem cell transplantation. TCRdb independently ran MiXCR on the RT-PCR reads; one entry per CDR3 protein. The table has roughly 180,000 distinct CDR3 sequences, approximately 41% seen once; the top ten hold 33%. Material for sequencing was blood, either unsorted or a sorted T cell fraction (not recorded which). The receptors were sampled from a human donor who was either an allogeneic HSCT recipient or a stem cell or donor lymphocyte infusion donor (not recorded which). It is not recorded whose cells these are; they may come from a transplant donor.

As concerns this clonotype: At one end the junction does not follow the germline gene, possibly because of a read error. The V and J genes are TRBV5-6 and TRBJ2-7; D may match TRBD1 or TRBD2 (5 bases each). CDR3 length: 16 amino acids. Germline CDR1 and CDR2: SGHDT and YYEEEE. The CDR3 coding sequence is TGTGCCAGCAGCTGGTTAAGGTTCCCCGCCGGGGACGAGCAGCACTTC. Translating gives CASSWLRFPAGDEQHF.

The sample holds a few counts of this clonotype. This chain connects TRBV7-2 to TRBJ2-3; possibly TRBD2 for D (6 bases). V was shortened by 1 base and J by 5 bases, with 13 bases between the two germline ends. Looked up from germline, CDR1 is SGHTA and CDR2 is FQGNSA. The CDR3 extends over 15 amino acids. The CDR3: CASSLVQGGKDTQYF. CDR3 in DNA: TGTGCCAGCAGCTTAGTTCAGGGAGGTAAAGATACGCAGTATTTT.

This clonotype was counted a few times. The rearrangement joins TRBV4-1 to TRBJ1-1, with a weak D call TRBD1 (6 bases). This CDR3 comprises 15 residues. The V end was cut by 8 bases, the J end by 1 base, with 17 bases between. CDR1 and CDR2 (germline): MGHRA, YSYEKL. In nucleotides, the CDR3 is TGCGCCAGCTACGGAGGGGGGAAGACGAACACTGAAGCTTTCTTT. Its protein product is CASYGGGKTNTEAFF.

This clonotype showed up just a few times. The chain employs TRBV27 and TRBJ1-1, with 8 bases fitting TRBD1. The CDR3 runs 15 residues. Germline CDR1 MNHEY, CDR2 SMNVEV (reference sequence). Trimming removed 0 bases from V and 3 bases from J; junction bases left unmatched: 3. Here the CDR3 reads CASSLSGTGDTEAFF. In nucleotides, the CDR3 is TGTGCCAGCAGTTTATCCGGGACAGGCGACACTGAAGCTTTCTTT.

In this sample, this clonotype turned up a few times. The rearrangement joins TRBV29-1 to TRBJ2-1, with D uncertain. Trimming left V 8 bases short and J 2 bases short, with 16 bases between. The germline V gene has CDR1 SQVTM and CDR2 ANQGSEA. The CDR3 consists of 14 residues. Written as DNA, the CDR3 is TGCAGCACAAAGACCCAACTCCCCTACAATGAGCAGTTCTTC. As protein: CSTKTQLPYNEQFF.

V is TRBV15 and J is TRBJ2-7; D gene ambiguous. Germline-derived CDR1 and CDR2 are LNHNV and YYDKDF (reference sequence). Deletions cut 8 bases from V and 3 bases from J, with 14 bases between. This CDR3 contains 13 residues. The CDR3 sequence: CATAPGRLYEQYF. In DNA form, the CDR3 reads TGTGCCACCGCACCAGGAAGGCTCTACGAGCAGTACTTC.

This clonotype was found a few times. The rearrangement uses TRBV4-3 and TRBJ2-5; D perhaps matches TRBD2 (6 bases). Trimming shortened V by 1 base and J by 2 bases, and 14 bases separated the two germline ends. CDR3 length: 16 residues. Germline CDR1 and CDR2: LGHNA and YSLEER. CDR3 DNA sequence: TGCGCCAGCAGCCAAGGCTCCGGGACTCCACAAGAGACCCAGTACTTC. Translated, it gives CASSQGSGTPQETQYF.

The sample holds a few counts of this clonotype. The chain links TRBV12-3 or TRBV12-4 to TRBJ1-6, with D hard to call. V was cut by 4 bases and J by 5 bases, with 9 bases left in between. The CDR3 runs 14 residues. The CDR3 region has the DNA TGTGCCAGCAGTTCGGACCGTCATAATTCACCCCTCCACTTT. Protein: CASSSDRHNSPLHF.

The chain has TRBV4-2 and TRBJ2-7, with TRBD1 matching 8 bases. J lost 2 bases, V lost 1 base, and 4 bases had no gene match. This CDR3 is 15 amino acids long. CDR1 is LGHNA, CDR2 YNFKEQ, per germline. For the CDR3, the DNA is TGTGCCAGCAGCCAAGGGACAGGGAATCCCTACGAGCAGTACTTC. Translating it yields CASSQGTGNPYEQYF.

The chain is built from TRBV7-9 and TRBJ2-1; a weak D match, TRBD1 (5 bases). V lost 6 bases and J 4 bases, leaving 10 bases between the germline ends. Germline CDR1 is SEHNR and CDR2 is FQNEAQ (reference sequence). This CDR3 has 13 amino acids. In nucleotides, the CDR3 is TGTGCCAGCAGTCGGACACCATACAATGAGCAGTTCTTC. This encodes CASSRTPYNEQFF.

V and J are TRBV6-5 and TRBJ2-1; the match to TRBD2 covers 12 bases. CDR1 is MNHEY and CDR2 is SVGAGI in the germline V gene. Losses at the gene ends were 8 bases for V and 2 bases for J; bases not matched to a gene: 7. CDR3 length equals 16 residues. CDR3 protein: CASFSLAGGPYNEQFF. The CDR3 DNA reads TGTGCCAGCTTTTCCCTAGCGGGAGGGCCCTACAATGAGCAGTTCTTC.

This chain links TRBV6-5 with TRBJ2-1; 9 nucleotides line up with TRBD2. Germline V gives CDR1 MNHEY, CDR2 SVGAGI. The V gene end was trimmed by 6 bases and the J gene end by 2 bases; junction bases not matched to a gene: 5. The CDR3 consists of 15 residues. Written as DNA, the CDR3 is TGTGCCAGCAGCAATAGCGGGGGTCCCTACAATGAGCAGTTCTTC. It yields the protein CASSNSGGPYNEQFF.

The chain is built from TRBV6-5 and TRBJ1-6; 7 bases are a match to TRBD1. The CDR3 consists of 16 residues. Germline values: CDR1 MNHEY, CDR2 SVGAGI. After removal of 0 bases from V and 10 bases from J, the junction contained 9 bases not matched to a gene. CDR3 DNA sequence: TGTGCCAGCAGTTACTCGAGGACAGGCCGGCAATCACCCCTCCACTTT. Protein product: CASSYSRTGRQSPLHF.

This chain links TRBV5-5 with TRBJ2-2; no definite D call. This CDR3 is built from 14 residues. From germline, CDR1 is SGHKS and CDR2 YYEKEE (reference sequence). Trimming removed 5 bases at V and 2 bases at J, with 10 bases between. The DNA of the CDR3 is TGTGCCAGCAGTTCTCAGTTTAACACCGGGGAGCTGTTTTTT. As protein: CASSSQFNTGELFF.

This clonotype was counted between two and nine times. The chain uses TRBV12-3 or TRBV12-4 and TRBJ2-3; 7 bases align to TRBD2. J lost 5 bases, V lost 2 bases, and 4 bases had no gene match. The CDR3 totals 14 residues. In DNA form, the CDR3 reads TGTGCCAGCAGTTTAAGACTAGCAGTAGATACGCAGTATTTT. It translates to CASSLRLAVDTQYF.

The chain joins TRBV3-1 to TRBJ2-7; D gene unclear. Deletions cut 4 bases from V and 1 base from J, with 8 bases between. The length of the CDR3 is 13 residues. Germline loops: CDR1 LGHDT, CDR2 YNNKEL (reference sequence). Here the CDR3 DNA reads TGTGCCAGCAGCCTGACTCGGTCCTACGAGCAGTACTTC. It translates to CASSLTRSYEQYF.

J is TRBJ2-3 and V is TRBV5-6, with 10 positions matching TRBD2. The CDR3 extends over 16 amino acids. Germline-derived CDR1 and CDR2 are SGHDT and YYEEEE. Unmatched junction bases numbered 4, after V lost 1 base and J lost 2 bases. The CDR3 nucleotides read TGTGCCAGCAGCTTGAGGACTAGCGGACACACAGATACGCAGTATTTT. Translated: CASSLRTSGHTDTQYF.

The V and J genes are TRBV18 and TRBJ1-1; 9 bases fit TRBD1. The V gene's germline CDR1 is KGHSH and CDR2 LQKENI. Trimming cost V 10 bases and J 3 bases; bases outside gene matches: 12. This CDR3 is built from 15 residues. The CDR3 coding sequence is TGTGCCACGTCCAAGAACAGGGGGCTTGACACTGAAGCTTTCTTT. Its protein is CATSKNRGLDTEAFF.

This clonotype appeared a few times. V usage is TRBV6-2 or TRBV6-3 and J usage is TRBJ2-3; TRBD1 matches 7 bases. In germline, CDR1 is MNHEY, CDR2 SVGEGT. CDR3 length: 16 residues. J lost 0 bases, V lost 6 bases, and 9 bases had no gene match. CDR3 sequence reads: CASRRGTAPSTDTQYF. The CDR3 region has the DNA TGTGCCAGCAGGCGAGGGACAGCTCCCAGCACAGATACGCAGTATTTT.

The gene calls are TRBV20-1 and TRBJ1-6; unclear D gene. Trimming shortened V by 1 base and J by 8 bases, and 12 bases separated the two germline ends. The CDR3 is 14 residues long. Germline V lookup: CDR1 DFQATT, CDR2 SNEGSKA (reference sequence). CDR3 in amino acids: CSARAGKRYSPLHF. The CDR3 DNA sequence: TGCAGTGCTAGAGCGGGGAAGCGGTATTCACCCCTCCACTTT.

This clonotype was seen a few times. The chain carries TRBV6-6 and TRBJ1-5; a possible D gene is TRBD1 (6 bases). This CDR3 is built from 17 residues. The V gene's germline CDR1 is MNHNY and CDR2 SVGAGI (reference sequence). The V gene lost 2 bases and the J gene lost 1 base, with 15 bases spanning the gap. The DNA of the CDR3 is TGTGCCAGCAGTTACCCCGAACAGGGCCTGAGCAATCAGCCCCAGCATTTT. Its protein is CASSYPEQGLSNQPQHF.

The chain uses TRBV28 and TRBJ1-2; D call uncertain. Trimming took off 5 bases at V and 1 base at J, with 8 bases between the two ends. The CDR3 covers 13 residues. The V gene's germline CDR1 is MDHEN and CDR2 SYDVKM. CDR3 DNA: TGTGCCAGCAGTCAGCTGAGTAACTATGGCTACACCTTC. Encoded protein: CASSQLSNYGYTF.